The next 17 T cell receptor beta chains were all read from a single sample in a study of blood T cell repertoires in COVID-19 (dated by TCRdb to the early 2020s). The library was prepared using the immunoSEQ multiplex PCR assay. TCRdb re-hosts the immuneACCESS table, in-frame sequences only. Its copies lack some clones; in the studies checked, an unresolved V gene accounts for under half of them, and the cause for the rest is not known. For this sample there are 20,000 to 30,000 clones; nearly 95% appear just once. Jointly, the top ten make up around 2.2% of the sample. Sequencing was performed on peripheral blood. These receptors originate from a human donor in a cohort sampled during active COVID-19.

The rearrangement uses TRBV7-2 and TRBJ2-2; D not resolved. Trimming stripped 1 base from V and 7 bases from J, with 10 bases between. The CDR3 length is 14 residues. CDR1 SGHTA and CDR2 FQGNSA come from the germline V gene. Here the CDR3 DNA reads TGTGCCAGCAGCTTAGGCCCATCCTACGGGGAGCTGTTTTTT. Translation: CASSLGPSYGELFF.

This rearrangement joins TRBV5-1 to TRBJ2-1; D is undetermined. The CDR3 length is 15 residues. Germline-derived CDR1 and CDR2 are SGHRS and YFSETQ. V was trimmed by 1 base and J by 0 bases, leaving 8 bases between them. The DNA of the CDR3 is TGCGCCAGCAGCTTGTCTGTGAGCTCCTACAATGAGCAGTTCTTC. This gives the protein CASSLSVSSYNEQFF.

This sequence joins TRBV5-1 and TRBJ1-6; TRBD1 agrees at 11 bases. The trim removed 4 bases at V and 2 bases at J, leaving 8 bases unmatched. Germline CDR1 is SGHRS and CDR2 is YFSETQ. The CDR3 length is 18 residues. The CDR3 sequence: CASSLTGTGGTYNSPLHF. CDR3 nucleotide sequence: TGCGCCAGCAGCCTAACCGGGACAGGGGGAACCTATAATTCACCCCTCCACTTT. Using reference TRBV5-1 and TRBJ1-6 for the parts outside the CDR3, the full variable domain is KAGVTQTPRYLIKTRGQQVTLSCSPISGHRSVSWYQQTPGQGLQFLFEYFSETQRNKGNFPGRFSGRQFSNSRSEMNVSTLELGDSALYLCASSLTGTGGTYNSPLHFGNGTRLTVT.

The chain recombines TRBV19 with TRBJ1-1; 9 bases are shared with TRBD1. The trim removed 4 bases at V and 4 bases at J, leaving 7 bases unmatched. Germline CDR1 reads LNHDA; CDR2 reads SQIVND (reference sequence). The CDR3 totals 15 residues. The CDR3, as DNA: TGTGCCAGTAGTACACAGGGGGCGCGGGTCACTGAAGCTTTCTTT. It yields the protein CASSTQGARVTEAFF.

This sequence joins TRBV5-4 and TRBJ1-2; 9 bases match TRBD1. V gave up 2 bases and J gave up 7 bases; unmatched junction bases: 9. The length of the CDR3 is 15 residues. CDR1 is SGHNT and CDR2 is YYREEE in the germline V gene (reference sequence). The CDR3 sequence is CASSFPDRGTAGYTF. As DNA, the CDR3 is TGTGCCAGCAGCTTCCCGGACAGGGGTACGGCTGGCTACACCTTC.

CDR3 DNA sequence: TGTGCCAGCAGTTACTCGGTAAGACAGGGCTGGACTGAAGCTTTCTTT. Residues: CASSYSVRQGWTEAFF. This chain connects TRBV6-5 to TRBJ1-1; TRBD1 matches 7 bases. Unmatched junction bases numbered 9, after V lost 0 bases and J lost 5 bases. From germline, CDR1 is MNHEY and CDR2 SVGAGI. The length of the CDR3 is 16 residues.

The gene calls are TRBV18 and TRBJ2-5; perhaps TRBD1 as D (5 bases). The germline V gene encodes CDR1 KGHSH and CDR2 LQKENI. The CDR3 spans 14 residues. V gave up 1 base and J gave up 0 bases, with 6 bases separating them. The CDR3 reads CASSPRQNQETQYF. The CDR3 nucleotides are TGTGCCAGCTCACCACGACAGAACCAAGAGACCCAGTACTTC.

The chain recombines TRBV7-6 with TRBJ2-1, with 7 positions matching TRBD2. This CDR3 comprises 22 residues. Germline loops: CDR1 SGHVS, CDR2 FNYEAQ. Losses at the gene ends were 1 base for V and 0 bases for J; bases not matched to a gene: 21. As DNA, the CDR3 is TGTGCCAGCAGCTTAGAGGGCATTTTCGGAGCGGGATGGCTCCACTCCTACAATGAGCAGTTCTTC. Amino acid sequence: CASSLEGIFGAGWLHSYNEQFF.

The V gene is TRBV5-1, the J gene TRBJ1-5; D is ambiguous. This CDR3 spans 13 amino acids. V was pared by 3 bases and J by 4 bases, with 8 bases between. Germline CDR1 reads SGHRS; CDR2 reads YFSETQ. This CDR3 is CASSWSMNQPQHF. In nucleotides, the CDR3 is TGCGCCAGCAGCTGGAGCATGAATCAGCCCCAGCATTTT.

V is TRBV6-6 and J is TRBJ1-2; 8 bases line up with TRBD1. This CDR3 has 14 amino acids. V shed 4 bases and J 4 bases; nucleotides not matched to a gene: 5. CDR1 is MNHNY, CDR2 SVGAGI, per germline (reference sequence). CDR3 coding DNA: TGTGCCAGCAGTTCCGGGACAGGTGTCTATGGCTACACCTTC. Its translation: CASSSGTGVYGYTF.

This chain links TRBV30 with TRBJ1-6; D not certain. The germline V gene encodes CDR1 GTSNPN and CDR2 SVGIG (reference sequence). This CDR3 has 18 residues. V shed 0 bases and J shed 6 bases, with 21 bases lying between them. CDR3 sequence reads: CAWSVSGRSWNSNSPLHF. The CDR3 DNA reads as TGTGCCTGGAGTGTATCAGGCCGATCCTGGAATTCTAATTCACCCCTCCACTTT.

The chain carries TRBV11-3 and TRBJ2-7; 13 bases align to TRBD2. This CDR3 is built from 18 residues. Per the germline V gene, CDR1 is SGHNT and CDR2 is YENEEA. The V gene end was trimmed by 0 bases and the J gene end by 2 bases; junction bases not matched to a gene: 7. CDR3 in amino acids: CASSLERTSGRSPYEQYF. CDR3 in DNA: TGTGCCAGCAGCTTAGAGAGGACTAGCGGGAGATCCCCCTACGAGCAGTACTTC.

This clone came up a few times. The chain recombines TRBV5-1 with TRBJ2-3, with D possibly TRBD2 on 5 matching bases. This CDR3 contains 15 residues. Germline V gene sequence: CDR1 SGHRS, CDR2 YFSETQ. V lost 4 bases, J lost 5 bases, and 17 bases lay in between. The CDR3 region has the DNA TGCGCCAGCAGCCACAGCCGGGAACTCAGAGATACGCAGTATTTT. Translation gives CASSHSRELRDTQYF.

The chain carries TRBV5-4 and TRBJ1-6; D is uncertain. Trimming cost V 2 bases and J 7 bases, with 7 bases left between them. Germline V gene lookup returns CDR1 SGHNT and CDR2 YYREEE (reference sequence). The CDR3 has 13 amino acids. This CDR3 reads CASSFSGNSPLHF. For the CDR3, the DNA is TGTGCCAGCAGCTTCTCCGGGAATTCACCCCTCCACTTT.

The rearrangement links TRBV3-1 (or the pseudogene TRBV3-2) to TRBJ1-5; 7 bases map to TRBD1. Germline lookup yields CDR1 LGHDT and CDR2 YNNKEL (reference sequence). This CDR3 is built from 16 residues. Trimming cost V 0 bases and J 4 bases; bases outside gene matches: 6. In DNA form, the CDR3 reads TGTGCCAGCAGCCAAGACGTCAGGGGGGTGAATCAGCCCCAGCATTTT. Its protein is CASSQDVRGVNQPQHF.

This chain links TRBV21-1 with TRBJ1-5; the table's D call, TRBD1, has no DNA check behind it. TRBV21-1 is deemed a pseudogene. The CDR3 sequence is 13 residues long. CDR3 in DNA: TGTGCCAGCAGCAGATCAGGATATCAGCCCCAGCATTTT. Encoded protein: CASSRSGYQPQHF.

The chain links TRBV7-9 to TRBJ1-4, with a weak D call TRBD1 (5 bases). The CDR3 is made up of 15 amino acids. The germline gives CDR1 SEHNR, CDR2 FQNEAQ (reference sequence). V lost 5 bases and J lost 4, with 14 bases in between. The CDR3 loop reads CASSTPGGVNEKLFF. CDR3 in DNA: TGTGCCAGCAGCACCCCGGGGGGGGTTAATGAAAAACTGTTTTTT.